Each of the 10 T cell receptor beta chains below was sequenced from the same sample in a study of control samples from healthy donors and cancer patients. This table comes from immunoSEQ multiplex PCR, and its TCRdb copy is limited to in-frame clones, with some not included. The sample comprises some 150,000 clones, just under 95% of which are singletons, and approximately 6% rests with the top ten. Sequencing was done on a sample of blood. The receptors were gathered from a man aged 35 to 55 in good health.

The chain joins TRBV24-1 to TRBJ2-3, with 8 bases fitting TRBD1. Germline values: CDR1 KGHDR, CDR2 SFDVKD. The CDR3 is made up of 14 amino acids. Trimming took 7 bases from V and 0 from J; bases not matched to a gene: 2. In DNA form, the CDR3 reads TGTGCCACCAGCGGACAGGGCAGCACAGATACGCAGTATTTT. Translation: CATSGQGSTDTQYF.

Written as DNA, the CDR3 is TGTGCCAGCAGTGAAGACGGCACCCACTATGGCTACACCTTC. As protein: CASSEDGTHYGYTF. This rearrangement joins TRBV6-1 to TRBJ1-2; the D is unclear. Deletions cut 1 base from V and 3 bases from J, with 9 bases between. Germline-derived CDR1 and CDR2 are MNHNS and SASEGT. The CDR3 extends over 14 amino acids.

The chain links TRBV7-6 to TRBJ2-2; no firm D call. Germline lookup yields CDR1 SGHVS and CDR2 FNYEAQ. Trimming took 1 base from V and 6 from J, leaving 21 bases between them. This CDR3 is built from 18 residues. The CDR3 DNA reads TGTGCCAGCAGCTTAGATCCCCCGGTAGTTGAGCTGCCCGGGGAGCTGTTTTTT. Its protein is CASSLDPPVVELPGELFF.

CDR3: CASQDTYNSPLHF. CDR3 DNA: TGTGCCAGCCAGGACACCTATAATTCACCCCTCCACTTT. This chain links TRBV18 with TRBJ1-6; a possible D gene is TRBD1 (5 bases). With 8 bases removed from V and 2 bases from J, the gap between germline ends came to 7 bases. This CDR3 contains 13 residues. Per the germline V gene, CDR1 is KGHSH and CDR2 is LQKENI.

This chain links TRBV19 with TRBJ1-5; a possible D gene is TRBD1 (5 bases). This CDR3 has 14 residues. The germline V gene has CDR1 LNHDA and CDR2 SQIVND (reference sequence). The V and J ends lost 3 bases and 6 bases respectively, with 12 bases between them. CDR3 sequence: CASSMVQGGQPQHF. The CDR3 DNA reads as TGTGCCAGTAGTATGGTTCAGGGAGGTCAGCCCCAGCATTTT. Together with reference TRBV19 and TRBJ1-5, the CDR3 gives the full variable domain: DGGITQSPKYLFRKEGQNVTLSCEQNLNHDAMYWYRQDPGQGLRLIYYSQIVNDFQKGDIAEGYSVSREKKESFPLTVTSAQKNPTAFYLCASSMVQGGQPQHFGDGTRLSIL.

This chain connects TRBV6-2 or TRBV6-3 to TRBJ1-5; TRBD1 might be the D (6 bases). The CDR3 extends over 13 amino acids. V lost 6 bases and J lost 4, with 10 bases in between. Germline V gene sequence: CDR1 MNHEY, CDR2 SVGEGT. The CDR3: CASSLTGNQPQHF. The CDR3 coding sequence is TGTGCCAGCAGCCTTACAGGGAATCAGCCCCAGCATTTT.

The chain combines TRBV7-9 with TRBJ1-3; D remains ambiguous. The CDR3 loop spans 15 amino acids. Germline CDR1 is SEHNR and CDR2 is FQNEAQ (reference sequence). Trimming took off 5 bases at V and 0 bases at J, with 11 bases between the two ends. The CDR3 DNA reads TGTGCCAGCAGCGTAGGACCGAGCTCTGGAAACACCATATATTTT. Protein product: CASSVGPSSGNTIYF.

The chain links TRBV11-2 to TRBJ2-7; 7 positions agree with TRBD1. Germline assignment: CDR1 SGHAT and CDR2 FQNNGV. CDR3 size: 15 residues. J was trimmed by 0 bases and V by 1 base; bases with no gene match: 3. The chain's CDR3 is CASSLVGTASYEQYF. The CDR3 DNA is TGTGCCAGCAGCTTAGTTGGGACAGCCTCCTACGAGCAGTACTTC. Variable domain in full (rest from reference TRBV11-2 and TRBJ2-7): EAGVAQSPRYKIIEKRQSVAFWCNPISGHATLYWYQQILGQGPKLLIQFQNNGVVDDSQLPKDRFSAERLKGVDSTLKIQPAKLEDSAVYLCASSLVGTASYEQYFGPGTRLTVT.

The chain has TRBV27 and TRBJ2-7, with 9 nucleotides matching TRBD2. This CDR3 has 14 residues. In germline, CDR1 is MNHEY, CDR2 SMNVEV (reference sequence). V was clipped by 5 bases and J by 0 bases; unmatched bases: 2. CDR3 loop: CASSPSGVSYEQYF. Here the CDR3 DNA reads TGTGCCAGCAGTCCTAGCGGGGTCTCCTACGAGCAGTACTTC.

This chain uses TRBV6-5 with TRBJ1-1, with D tentatively TRBD1 (6 bases). The CDR3 totals 14 residues. The germline V gene has CDR1 MNHEY and CDR2 SVGAGI. The V and J ends lost 2 bases and 5 bases respectively, with 12 bases between them. Here the CDR3 DNA reads TGTGCCAGCAGTTACCGGGGGACACAAACTGAAGCTTTCTTT. Translating it yields CASSYRGTQTEAFF.